This record covers a single TCR beta chain. In germline, CDR1 is LNHNV, CDR2 YYDKDF (reference sequence). The CDR3 totals 12 residues. V lost 3 bases to trimming and J lost 1 base, with 3 bases between them. TCRdb re-called the reads through MiXCR, storing one row per CDR3 protein. The sample consists of 630,000 or so distinct CDR3 sequences, more than 20% of them appearing once. These data come from a study of T cell repertoires in cytomegalovirus infection. J is TRBJ1-1 and V is TRBV15; D call uncertain. The sequencing input was CD8+ T cells from PBMCs. This TCR derives from a human donor in good health (CMV status not recorded). Some clones in this sample may be carry-over from other donors' samples. CDR3 DNA: TGTGCCACCAGCAGTCGGAACACTGAAGCTTTCTTT. The encoded protein is CATSSRNTEAFF.